Following are 8 T cell receptor beta chains from one sample sequenced in a study of T cells after somatic rescue of genetic block. The method was immunoSEQ multiplex PCR; TCRdb's version includes in-frame clones alone and lacks a portion of them. This sample has 10,000 to 15,000 clones; more than 65% occur once, and the top ten carry roughly a fifth. Sequencing input: peripheral blood mononuclear cells (PBMCs). The receptors stem from a boy between 10 and 17 years old.

This clone occurred a few times. The chain links TRBV10-3 to TRBJ1-1; TRBD1 matches at 8 bases. V was clipped by 6 bases and J by 1 base; unmatched bases: 4. The CDR3 is 14 residues long. Germline CDR1 is ENHRY and CDR2 is SYGVKD. CDR3 protein: CAIRDREGNTEAFF. The CDR3 DNA sequence: TGTGCCATCAGGGACAGGGAGGGGAACACTGAAGCTTTCTTT.

V and J are TRBV10-3 and TRBJ2-5; possibly TRBD2 for D (7 bases). The CDR3 length is 14 residues. Trimming took off 7 bases at V and 4 bases at J, with 16 bases between the two ends. Germline V CDR1 and CDR2: ENHRY, SYGVKD. This chain's CDR3 is CAIMRGGAGETQYF. The CDR3 bases are TGTGCCATCATGAGGGGGGGCGCAGGAGAGACCCAGTACTTC.

The chain is built from TRBV28 and TRBJ1-2; D perhaps matches TRBD1 (5 bases). Per the germline V gene, CDR1 is MDHEN and CDR2 is SYDVKM. The V end was cut by 2 bases, the J end by 2 bases, with 9 bases between. The CDR3 spans 14 residues. CDR3 nucleotides: TGTGCCAGCAGTTTACCGGGACCGAACTATGGCTACACCTTC. Protein product: CASSLPGPNYGYTF.

The V call is TRBV25-1, the J call TRBJ2-1; perhaps TRBD2 as D (6 bases). This CDR3 spans 13 amino acids. The germline V gene encodes CDR1 MGHDK and CDR2 SYGVNS. V was cut by 3 bases and J by 4 bases, with 7 bases left in between. The CDR3 loop reads CASSDSGYNEQFF. CDR3 sequence (DNA): TGTGCCAGCAGTGATAGCGGTTACAATGAGCAGTTCTTC.

Only a few counts were recorded for this clone. The V and J genes are TRBV7-6 and TRBJ1-1; unclear D gene. Germline CDR1 is SGHVS and CDR2 is FNYEAQ. The ends were cut back, 5 bases at V and 3 bases at J, with 13 bases in the middle. The CDR3 sequence is 14 residues long. CDR3 coding DNA: TGTGCCAGCAGCCCAGTTATCTCCCACACTGAAGCTTTCTTT. Protein product: CASSPVISHTEAFF.

The chain links TRBV19 to TRBJ2-1, with 8 bases aligning to TRBD2. V gave up 9 bases and J gave up 1 base; unmatched junction bases: 5. The CDR3 spans 14 residues. Per the germline V gene, CDR1 is LNHDA and CDR2 is SQIVND (reference sequence). The CDR3 DNA reads TGTGCCAGCGCGGCTAGCGGGTCCTACAATGAGCAGTTCTTC. As protein: CASAASGSYNEQFF.

The sample holds a few counts of this clone. This sequence joins TRBV4-1 and TRBJ2-7, with a tentative D call TRBD2 (5 bases). In germline, CDR1 is MGHRA, CDR2 YSYEKL. This CDR3 has 18 amino acids. Trimming removed 5 bases from V and 4 bases from J, with 27 bases in between. The CDR3 here is CASSREPPDSAPQYEQYF. The DNA of the CDR3 is TGCGCCAGCAGCAGGGAACCGCCTGATAGCGCCCCCCAGTACGAGCAGTACTTC.

V is TRBV5-1 and J is TRBJ2-4; D not certain. V shed 1 base and J shed 0 bases, with 5 bases lying between them. Germline CDR1 SGHRS, CDR2 YFSETQ. This CDR3 has 14 residues. CDR3 coding DNA: TGCGCCAGCAGCTTGACTCTAGCCAAAAACATTCAGTACTTC. This translates into CASSLTLAKNIQYF.